Below are 21 T cell receptor beta chains sequenced from a single sample in a study of circulating and synovial CD4+ cells in juvenile arthritis. Only in-frame clones appear in the TCRdb table, and some are missing; sequencing was by immunoSEQ multiplex PCR. The repertoire consists of over 11,000 clones, with around four fifths occurring once and the leading ten covering more than 3.5%. Sequencing used CD4+ T cells from synovial fluid. These receptors came from a human patient with juvenile idiopathic arthritis. Some clones in this sample may be carry-over from other donors' samples.

V gene TRBV9 combines with J gene TRBJ2-7, with 10 bases that match TRBD2. The V gene end was trimmed by 4 bases and the J gene end by 5 bases; junction bases not matched to a gene: 9. Looked up from germline, CDR1 is SGDLS and CDR2 is YYNGEE. The CDR3 spans 15 residues. The CDR3 sequence is CASSFNLAGANEQYF. CDR3 coding DNA: TGTGCCAGCAGCTTCAATCTAGCGGGAGCGAACGAGCAGTACTTC.

This clone appeared once. The rearrangement links TRBV9 to TRBJ2-2; D is unresolved. Germline loops: CDR1 SGDLS, CDR2 YYNGEE. The CDR3 contains 13 residues. Between the trimmed V and J ends, which lost 8 bases and 5 bases, there was a span of 13 bases. Here the CDR3 reads CASQQIRTGELFF. CDR3 in DNA: TGTGCCAGTCAGCAGATCAGGACCGGGGAGCTGTTTTTT.

The J gene is TRBJ2-7, the V gene TRBV5-1; TRBD1 aligns across 8 bases. This CDR3 spans 13 amino acids. From germline, CDR1 is SGHRS and CDR2 YFSETQ. V was pared by 8 bases and J by 3 bases, with 7 bases of the junction left unmatched. CDR3 loop: CASASGQGYEQYF. The CDR3 coding sequence is TGCGCCAGTGCGTCCGGACAGGGCTACGAGCAGTACTTC.

Comment on this clone: The junction departs from germline at one end; a sequencing error may be responsible. The CDR3 coding sequence is TGTGCCAGCGGTTATGGACTCGACGGAAACATTCAGTACTTC. It is translated as CASGYGLDGNIQYF. The V and J genes are TRBV6-5 and TRBJ2-4; the D gene is possibly TRBD2 (5 bases). Germline lookup yields CDR1 MNHEY and CDR2 SVGAGI. This CDR3 contains 14 residues.

The chain employs TRBV19 and TRBJ2-3; D call uncertain. Germline-derived CDR1 and CDR2 are LNHDA and SQIVND (reference sequence). This CDR3 has 13 residues. V gave up 6 bases and J gave up 2 bases, with 9 bases separating them. CDR3 in amino acids: CASSTELTDTQYF. CDR3 in DNA: TGTGCCAGTAGCACAGAGCTCACAGATACGCAGTATTTT.

This chain links TRBV12-5 with TRBJ2-5; TRBD2 is a possible D gene (6 bases). Trimming left V 2 bases short and J 0 bases short, with 13 bases between. Germline CDR1 and CDR2: LGHNT and FRNRAP. The CDR3 spans 16 residues. The CDR3 coding sequence is TGTGCTAGTGGTTTGCCGCCTCGGGACTACCAAGAGACCCAGTACTTC. Translating it yields CASGLPPRDYQETQYF.

The genes are TRBV5-4 and TRBJ2-7; 8 nucleotides agree with TRBD2. CDR1 and CDR2 from the germline V gene are SGHNT and YYREEE (reference sequence). Trimming cost V 0 bases and J 5 bases; bases outside gene matches: 10. The CDR3 is 16 residues long. The DNA for the CDR3 is TGTGCCAGCAGCTTGGCGTTCAGCGGGGGAGATGACGAGCAGTACTTC. Translated, it gives CASSLAFSGGDDEQYF.

This rearrangement joins TRBV11-2 to TRBJ1-4, with a possible D match to TRBD1 (6 bases). CDR3 length equals 16 residues. Germline loops: CDR1 SGHAT, CDR2 FQNNGV. Trimming removed 0 bases at V and 4 bases at J, with 12 bases between. This CDR3 is CASSLEFGQINEKLFF. CDR3 nucleotide sequence: TGTGCCAGCAGCTTAGAGTTCGGACAGATTAATGAAAAACTGTTTTTT.

The chain employs TRBV5-1 and TRBJ1-1; the D is unclear. The CDR3 is made up of 15 amino acids. V dropped 1 base and J dropped 4 bases, with 14 bases sitting between them. The germline V gene encodes CDR1 SGHRS and CDR2 YFSETQ. The CDR3 here is CASSLSTIASTEAFF. The CDR3 DNA follows: TGCGCCAGCAGCTTGTCAACGATTGCGAGCACTGAAGCTTTCTTT.

On this clone: Relative to the germline gene, one junction end is altered; a read error may explain this. The rearrangement joins TRBV4-1 to TRBJ2-2; TRBD2 might be the D (5 bases). This CDR3 has 14 residues. From germline, CDR1 is MGHRA and CDR2 YSYEKL. CDR3 sequence reads: CASSQRGLTGELFF. For the CDR3, the DNA is TGTGCCAGCAGCCAACGAGGGTTGACCGGGGAGCTGTTTTTT.

The V and J genes are TRBV6-5 and TRBJ2-3; TRBD2 might be the D (5 bases). Per the germline V gene, CDR1 is MNHEY and CDR2 is SVGAGI. The CDR3 has 11 residues. Trimming took off 8 bases at V and 4 bases at J, with 7 bases between the two ends. The CDR3 DNA sequence: TGTGCCAGCGTTAGCGCAGATACGCAGTATTTT. Protein product: CASVSADTQYF.

The V call is TRBV5-1, the J call TRBJ1-2; tentative D call: TRBD1 (5 bases). The V end was cut by 6 bases, the J end by 4 bases, with 16 bases between. Germline lookup yields CDR1 SGHRS and CDR2 YFSETQ. This CDR3 is 14 amino acids long. As DNA, the CDR3 is TGCGCCAGCACCCCCGGCGGGACGGCCTATGGCTACACCTTC. Its protein product is CASTPGGTAYGYTF.

The CDR3 reads CAWSVRVRETQYF. The CDR3 DNA is TGTGCCTGGAGTGTCAGGGTTCGAGAGACCCAGTACTTC. The V and J genes are TRBV30 and TRBJ2-3; perhaps TRBD1 as D (5 bases). The J call may be wrong; the DNA end is better matched by TRBJ2-5. The germline V gene encodes CDR1 GTSNPN and CDR2 SVGIG (reference sequence). The CDR3 is made up of 13 amino acids.

In DNA form, the CDR3 reads TGCGCCAGCAGCCAAAGACAGGCTATCTCCTACGAGCAGTACTTC. This translates into CASSQRQAISYEQYF. The V gene is TRBV4-3, the J gene TRBJ2-7; D is possibly TRBD1 (6 bases). CDR1 and CDR2 from the germline V gene are LGHNA and YSLEER. The CDR3 loop spans 15 amino acids. V lost 2 bases to trimming and J lost 0 bases, with 11 bases between them.

The J gene is TRBJ2-3, the V gene TRBV5-1; D is possibly TRBD2 (7 bases). CDR1 is SGHRS, CDR2 YFSETQ, per germline. The CDR3 is made up of 17 amino acids. Trimming pared 4 bases from V and 7 bases from J, leaving 25 bases between. The CDR3 region is CASSRLGAGASPYTQYF. The CDR3, as DNA: TGCGCCAGCAGCCGGTTGGGGGCGGGGGCTTCACCATATACGCAGTATTTT.

The chain carries TRBV5-1 and TRBJ2-5; 8 bases match TRBD1. Germline CDR1 and CDR2: SGHRS and YFSETQ. With 7 bases clipped from V and 2 bases from J, the junction kept 4 bases outside the gene matches. The CDR3 is 13 residues long. The CDR3, as DNA: TGCGCCAGCCGGACAGGGCGACAAGAGACCCAGTACTTC. The encoded protein is CASRTGRQETQYF.

The rearrangement uses TRBV7-9 and TRBJ2-7, with 8 bases fitting TRBD2. Germline V gene sequence: CDR1 SEHNR, CDR2 FQNEAQ (reference sequence). V lost 5 bases, J lost 2 bases, and 14 bases stayed unmatched. The CDR3 length is 17 residues. The CDR3 reads CASSPQVPGTSPYEQYF. CDR3 DNA sequence: TGTGCCAGCAGCCCCCAGGTCCCTGGGACTAGTCCCTACGAGCAGTACTTC.

In its sample, this clone was seen once. This rearrangement joins TRBV6-5 to TRBJ2-2; D unclear. CDR3 length equals 13 residues. Germline values: CDR1 MNHEY, CDR2 SVGAGI. With 6 bases removed from V and 8 bases from J, the gap between germline ends came to 13 bases. DNA of the CDR3: TGTGCCAGCAGCCTCCTGACCGGGGGGGAGCTGTTTTTT. Translated: CASSLLTGGELFF.

The chain combines TRBV7-9 with TRBJ2-2; possibly TRBD2 for D (6 bases). Per the germline V gene, CDR1 is SEHNR and CDR2 is FQNEAQ (reference sequence). The CDR3 totals 15 residues. V lost 4 bases and J lost 7, with 16 bases in between. CDR3 region: CASSSSMGRGGELFF. CDR3 DNA: TGTGCCAGCAGCTCCTCCATGGGGCGGGGCGGGGAGCTGTTTTTT.

About this clone: The junction shows a germline mismatch at one end, possibly a read error. J is TRBJ2-7 and V is TRBV30, with a tentative D call TRBD2 (7 bases). The CDR3 has 15 amino acids. The germline V gene encodes CDR1 GTSNPN and CDR2 SVGIG (reference sequence). The chain's CDR3 is CVWSPPRGRAHEQYF. The CDR3 region has the DNA TGTGTCTGGAGTCCCCCTAGGGGGAGGGCCCACGAGCAGTACTTC.

On this clone itself: A junction boundary mismatches the germline segment, possibly from a read error. Other nucleotide sequences from this sample produce the same CDR3. This chain joins TRBV5-5 and TRBJ1-6, with unresolved D. Per germline, CDR1 SGHKS and CDR2 YYEKEE (reference sequence). The CDR3 spans 18 residues. The CDR3 is CASRLLEPERSYNSPLHF. The DNA of the CDR3 is TGTGCCAGCAGACTACTAGAACCTGAACGGTCCTATAATTCCCCCCTCCACTTT. Full variable domain (rest looked up from reference TRBV5-5 and TRBJ1-6): DAGVTQSPTHLIKTRGQQVTLRCSPISGHKSVSWYQQVLGQGPQFIFQYYEKEERGRGNFPDRFSARQFPNYSSELNVNALLLGDSALYLCASRLLEPERSYNSPLHFGNGTRLTVT.